The 29 T cell receptor beta chains in this list originate from one sample, sequenced in a study of blood T cell repertoires in COVID-19. The protocol was immunoSEQ multiplex PCR, while the TCRdb copy is restricted to in-frame clones and leaves out a portion. The table has roughly 200,000 clones, 80% to 90% seen once. Sequencing used peripheral blood. These receptor sequences come from a human donor in a cohort sampled during active COVID-19.

This chain links TRBV18 with TRBJ1-1; unclear D gene. This CDR3 contains 15 residues. Between the trimmed V and J ends, which lost 6 bases and 4 bases, there was a span of 18 bases. Germline lookup yields CDR1 KGHSH and CDR2 LQKENI. CDR3 sequence: CASSPGWSQITEAFF. CDR3 coding DNA: TGTGCCAGCTCGCCCGGATGGAGTCAAATCACTGAAGCTTTCTTT.

This chain links TRBV2 with TRBJ2-1; tentatively, D is TRBD2 (6 bases). The germline gives CDR1 SNHLY, CDR2 FYNNEI. The CDR3 is made up of 16 amino acids. Trimming cost V 4 bases and J 6 bases, with 19 bases left between them. The CDR3 loop is CASSVGAGTFGNEQFF. In DNA, the CDR3 is TGTGCCAGCAGTGTCGGCGCGGGGACCTTTGGCAATGAGCAGTTCTTC.

The chain joins TRBV30 to TRBJ1-1; unclear D gene. CDR1 and CDR2 (germline): GTSNPN, SVGIG (reference sequence). This CDR3 has 11 residues. The V end was cut by 5 bases, the J end by 5 bases, with 9 bases between. CDR3 DNA sequence: TGTGCCTGGGCCCGCCGGACTGAAGCTTTCTTT. This translates into CAWARRTEAFF.

J is TRBJ1-3 and V is TRBV30, with a weak D call TRBD1 (5 bases). V shed 2 bases and J shed 4 bases, with 9 bases lying between them. Germline V lookup: CDR1 GTSNPN, CDR2 SVGIG (reference sequence). The CDR3 covers 13 residues. The CDR3 region is CAWSTGVGNTIYF. The CDR3 DNA is TGTGCCTGGAGTACAGGAGTGGGAAACACCATATATTTT.

The chain is built from TRBV27 and TRBJ1-2; 7 bases agree with TRBD1. After removal of 5 bases from V and 6 bases from J, the junction contained 6 bases not matched to a gene. Germline V gives CDR1 MNHEY, CDR2 SMNVEV (reference sequence). The CDR3 loop spans 13 amino acids. CDR3 protein: CASSSRDSNGYTF. DNA of the CDR3: TGTGCCAGCAGTAGCCGGGACAGCAATGGCTACACCTTC.

V usage is TRBV24-1 and J usage is TRBJ2-1; the D is unclear. Germline V lookup: CDR1 KGHDR, CDR2 SFDVKD. Trimming cost V 1 base and J 4 bases, with 7 bases left between them. This CDR3 spans 14 amino acids. Here the CDR3 reads CATSDFQQYNEQFF. CDR3 in DNA: TGTGCCACCAGTGATTTTCAACAATACAATGAGCAGTTCTTC.

The genes are TRBV7-9 and TRBJ1-1; 9 positions agree with TRBD1. This CDR3 has 14 amino acids. In germline, CDR1 is SEHNR, CDR2 FQNEAQ (reference sequence). V lost 6 bases and J lost 2; bases outside the gene matches: 4. The DNA of the CDR3 is TGTGCCAGCAGAAACAGGGGGCTCAACACTGAAGCTTTCTTT. Encoded protein: CASRNRGLNTEAFF. Complete variable domain (other parts from reference TRBV7-9 and TRBJ1-1): DTGVSQNPRHKITKRGQNVTFRCDPISEHNRLYWYRQTLGQGPEFLTYFQNEAQLEKSRLLSDRFSAERPKGSFSTLEIQRTEQGDSAMYLCASRNRGLNTEAFFGQGTRLTVV.

V usage is TRBV5-4 and J usage is TRBJ1-5, with TRBD1 matching over 9 bases. CDR1 is SGHNT, CDR2 YYREEE, per germline (reference sequence). With 2 bases clipped from V and 7 bases from J, the junction kept 4 bases outside the gene matches. The CDR3 length is 14 residues. The CDR3, as DNA: TGTGCCAGCAGCTTAGGGACAGGGAACCAGCCCCAGCATTTT. Its translation is CASSLGTGNQPQHF.

This clone was recorded a few times. The chain couples TRBV11-2 to TRBJ1-3; 8 bases line up with TRBD1. The junction had 3 bases not matched to a gene; V was cut back by 5 bases and J by 0 bases. Germline CDR1 and CDR2: SGHAT and FQNNGV. The CDR3 totals 15 residues. CDR3 sequence reads: CASSPGTGSGNTIYF. CDR3 DNA: TGTGCCAGCAGCCCGGGGACAGGCTCTGGAAACACCATATATTTT.

This sequence joins TRBV5-1 and TRBJ1-1, with 7 bases aligning to TRBD1. CDR1 and CDR2 (germline): SGHRS, YFSETQ. This CDR3 contains 17 residues. The V segment lost 4 bases and the J segment 0 bases; nucleotides outside the gene matches: 12. The CDR3 sequence: CASSHDRAFPMNTEAFF. CDR3 nucleotide sequence: TGCGCCAGCAGCCACGACAGGGCCTTCCCCATGAACACTGAAGCTTTCTTT. Together with reference TRBV5-1 and TRBJ1-1, the CDR3 gives the full variable domain: KAGVTQTPRYLIKTRGQQVTLSCSPISGHRSVSWYQQTPGQGLQFLFEYFSETQRNKGNFPGRFSGRQFSNSRSEMNVSTLELGDSALYLCASSHDRAFPMNTEAFFGQGTRLTVV.

This clone occurred once. V gene TRBV6-1 combines with J gene TRBJ1-3, with TRBD1 as a possible D gene (6 bases). The CDR3 has 14 amino acids. Germline CDR1 and CDR2: MNHNS and SASEGT. V was pared by 3 bases and J by 2 bases, with 8 bases between. CDR3 sequence: CASSEQGPGNTIYF. Written as DNA, the CDR3 is TGTGCCAGCAGTGAGCAGGGGCCTGGAAACACCATATATTTT.

This clone occurred once. This chain joins TRBV15 and TRBJ2-3; 14 positions match TRBD2. The trim removed 2 bases at V and 6 bases at J, leaving 13 bases unmatched. The CDR3 extends over 19 amino acids. Germline assignment: CDR1 LNHNV and CDR2 YYDKDF (reference sequence). The CDR3 DNA follows: TGTGCCACCAGCAGAACCCCAACGGGACTAGCGGGAGTAGGGGATACGCAGTATTTT. It specifies CATSRTPTGLAGVGDTQYF.

In this sample, this clone turned up a few times. J is TRBJ2-7 and V is TRBV5-1; 8 bases map to TRBD1. Germline CDR1 is SGHRS and CDR2 is YFSETQ. After removal of 3 bases from V and 3 bases from J, the junction contained 5 bases not matched to a gene. The CDR3 extends over 14 amino acids. The CDR3 spells CASSSGQGHYEQYF. CDR3 DNA sequence: TGCGCCAGCAGCTCAGGACAGGGACACTACGAGCAGTACTTC. Full variable domain (rest looked up from reference TRBV5-1 and TRBJ2-7): KAGVTQTPRYLIKTRGQQVTLSCSPISGHRSVSWYQQTPGQGLQFLFEYFSETQRNKGNFPGRFSGRQFSNSRSEMNVSTLELGDSALYLCASSSGQGHYEQYFGPGTRLTVT.

The chain carries TRBV19 and TRBJ1-1, with D tentatively TRBD1 (5 bases). Germline loops: CDR1 LNHDA, CDR2 SQIVND (reference sequence). The CDR3 runs to 14 residues. V was shortened by 5 bases and J by 0 bases, with 10 bases between the two germline ends. The CDR3 spells CASSLQAMNTEAFF. DNA of the CDR3: TGTGCCAGTAGTTTACAGGCTATGAACACTGAAGCTTTCTTT.

V usage is TRBV29-1 and J usage is TRBJ1-1, with D maybe TRBD1 (5 bases). The CDR3 has 16 residues. The ends were cut back, 1 base at V and 0 bases at J, with 15 bases in the middle. Germline V gene lookup returns CDR1 SQVTM and CDR2 ANQGSEA. CDR3 in DNA: TGCAGCGTTGAAGGGGAGGCAGGGCGATTGAACACTGAAGCTTTCTTT. Protein product: CSVEGEAGRLNTEAFF.

In its sample, this clone was seen a few times. The chain combines TRBV5-6 with TRBJ2-1; 7 bases line up with TRBD1. CDR3 length: 16 residues. V dropped 4 bases and J dropped 7; count of bases not matched to a gene: 14. Germline V gives CDR1 SGHDT, CDR2 YYEEEE. CDR3 DNA sequence: TGTGCCAGCAGCGACAGGGTCCCCTATATGAGGAATGAGCAGTTCTTC. Its translation is CASSDRVPYMRNEQFF.

The gene calls are TRBV28 and TRBJ2-7, with D perhaps matching TRBD1 (6 bases). The CDR3 extends over 13 amino acids. Germline V gives CDR1 MDHEN, CDR2 SYDVKM. V gave up 9 bases and J gave up 4 bases, with 16 bases separating them. The CDR3 sequence is CASKSRDTYEQYF. The CDR3, as DNA: TGTGCCAGTAAATCCCGGGACACATACGAGCAGTACTTC.

In its sample, this clone was seen a few times. This rearrangement joins TRBV5-1 to TRBJ2-3; D call uncertain. V lost 4 bases, J lost 3 bases, and 12 bases lay in between. Germline CDR1 reads SGHRS; CDR2 reads YFSETQ. The CDR3 totals 14 residues. In DNA, the CDR3 is TGCGCCAGCAGCGCCAGGATTCAGACAGATACGCAGTATTTT. This gives the protein CASSARIQTDTQYF.

This sequence joins TRBV7-2 and TRBJ2-7; perhaps TRBD2 as D (6 bases). Germline loops: CDR1 SGHTA, CDR2 FQGNSA. The CDR3 is 15 residues long. The V end was cut by 1 base, the J end by 3 bases, with 13 bases between. The CDR3 DNA reads TGTGCCAGCAGCTTAGTTGCCGGGGGAGTCTACGAGCAGTACTTC. This gives the protein CASSLVAGGVYEQYF.

This sequence joins TRBV19 and TRBJ1-2; 7 bases are a match to TRBD1. This CDR3 comprises 16 residues. Germline V gives CDR1 LNHDA, CDR2 SQIVND (reference sequence). J was trimmed by 5 bases and V by 4 bases; bases with no gene match: 13. CDR3 DNA sequence: TGTGCCAGTAGTACGGCTACCGGGACAGTCGTATATGGCTACACCTTC. Protein sequence: CASSTATGTVVYGYTF.

V gene TRBV3-1 (or the pseudogene TRBV3-2) combines with J gene TRBJ1-2; D uncertain. The V gene's germline CDR1 is LGHDT and CDR2 YNNKEL (reference sequence). Trimming pared 1 base from V and 4 bases from J, leaving 10 bases between. The CDR3 sequence is 14 residues long. The CDR3 is CASSQGVGSYGYTF. For the CDR3, the DNA is TGTGCCAGCAGCCAAGGCGTGGGGAGCTATGGCTACACCTTC.

In its sample, this clone was seen many times. This sequence joins TRBV5-5 and TRBJ2-1, with a weak D call TRBD1 (5 bases). The CDR3 has 15 amino acids. The germline V gene encodes CDR1 SGHKS and CDR2 YYEKEE (reference sequence). V gave up 0 bases and J gave up 7 bases, with 14 bases separating them. The CDR3 sequence: CASSLAWGSLNEQFF. The CDR3 DNA is TGTGCCAGCAGCTTGGCCTGGGGCAGTCTTAATGAGCAGTTCTTC.

The chain employs TRBV28 and TRBJ1-2, with 8 bases lining up with TRBD1. With 6 bases clipped from V and 2 bases from J, the junction kept 11 bases outside the gene matches. The V gene's germline CDR1 is MDHEN and CDR2 SYDVKM. The CDR3 has 16 amino acids. This chain's CDR3 is CASRKTGVDANYGYTF. The CDR3 nucleotides read TGTGCCAGCAGGAAGACAGGGGTCGACGCGAACTATGGCTACACCTTC.

The chain uses TRBV5-1 and TRBJ2-5; D not certain. With 0 bases removed from V and 1 base from J, the gap between germline ends came to 16 bases. CDR1 and CDR2 (germline): SGHRS, YFSETQ. The CDR3 is 17 amino acids. CDR3 loop: CASSLASEISSQETQYF. CDR3 nucleotides: TGCGCCAGCAGCTTGGCCAGCGAAATAAGCAGCCAAGAGACCCAGTACTTC.

This clone was found once. At the DNA level, this CDR3 is encoded by other sequences in the same sample as well. The chain is built from TRBV9 and TRBJ2-1; 10 nucleotides match TRBD2. CDR1 is SGDLS and CDR2 is YYNGEE in the germline V gene. The CDR3 length is 13 residues. The V and J ends lost 2 bases and 7 bases, in that order; junction bases with no gene match: 0. In DNA form, the CDR3 reads TGTGCCAGCAGCGTGGGACTAGCGAATGAGCAGTTCTTC. Its translation: CASSVGLANEQFF.

The chain uses TRBV12-5 and TRBJ1-1; TRBD1 matches at 7 bases. V dropped 5 bases and J dropped 1; count of bases not matched to a gene: 7. The CDR3 is made up of 15 amino acids. CDR1 is LGHNT, CDR2 FRNRAP, per germline. The CDR3 nucleotides are TGTGCTAGTGGTCCTCAACAGGGGAGGAACACTGAAGCTTTCTTT. Its translation is CASGPQQGRNTEAFF. The full variable domain, its missing parts supplied by reference TRBV12-5 and TRBJ1-1, is DARVTQTPRHKVTEMGQEVTMRCQPILGHNTVFWYRQTMMQGLELLAYFRNRAPLDDSGMPKDRFSAEMPDATLATLKIQPSEPRDSAVYFCASGPQQGRNTEAFFGQGTRLTVV.

The gene calls are TRBV7-3 and TRBJ1-2, with TRBD1 identical over 8 bases. V trimming: 5 bases; J trimming: 2 bases; junction bases outside the gene matches: 1. Germline lookup yields CDR1 SGHTA and CDR2 FQGTGA. The CDR3 extends over 13 amino acids. For the CDR3, the DNA is TGTGCCAGCAGCCGGGACAGGAACTATGGCTACACCTTC. Protein sequence: CASSRDRNYGYTF.

The genes are TRBV27 and TRBJ2-2; 7 bases match TRBD1. The CDR3 spans 14 residues. Germline CDR1 MNHEY, CDR2 SMNVEV (reference sequence). Trimming removed 4 bases from V and 2 bases from J; junction bases left unmatched: 1. CDR3 bases: TGTGCCAGCAGTTGGGACAGAAACACCGGGGAGCTGTTTTTT. It is translated as CASSWDRNTGELFF.

This clone has a handful of counts. The gene calls are TRBV7-9 and TRBJ1-1, with 7 bases matching TRBD1. V shed 5 bases and J 1 base; nucleotides not matched to a gene: 7. This CDR3 has 15 amino acids. Germline V lookup: CDR1 SEHNR, CDR2 FQNEAQ (reference sequence). The CDR3 protein is CASSPYRDRNTEAFF. The CDR3, as DNA: TGTGCCAGCAGCCCTTACAGGGACAGGAACACTGAAGCTTTCTTT.